This TCR beta chain came from a study of CD8+CD57+ T cells in acquired aplastic anemia. Study-level background: Yields of DNA that came from sorted CD4+ and CD8+ cells averaged about 3.4 ug.

This CDR3 has 14 amino acids. The V and J ends lost 6 bases and 4 bases, in that order; junction bases with no gene match: 8. General study results and limits: The study found no significant CD8+ Simpson's diversity difference between patients and controls.

Both TCR beta VDJ combination and CDR3 sequence profiling were carried out. Genomic DNA was the template for this profiling. One entry per CDR3 protein, called by TCRdb with MiXCR from the reads. This table holds over 150,000 distinct CDR3 sequences, just over 50% found once. In patients chosen for sequencing, flow cytometry had shown CD8+CD57+ cell expansion. The diagnosis in all patients was severe acquired aplastic anemia. Among the patients, none had received any therapy at the time of blood sampling. This clonotype has ten or more counts. Its antigen is unidentified. The chain recombines TRBV12-3 or TRBV12-4 with TRBJ2-7, with 8 bases aligning to TRBD1. The sequence was collected from a human donor with aplastic anemia. Input material: sorted CD4+, CD8+, or CD8+CD57+ T cells (not recorded which) from PBMCs. In DNA form, the CDR3 reads TGTGCCAGCAGCCACGGACAGGGTCCGTACGAGCAGTACTTC. This sequence encodes CASSHGQGPYEQYF.